The rows below give T cell receptor beta chains drawn from one sample of a study of T cell responses to AZD1222 COVID-19 vaccine. Sequenced by immunoSEQ multiplex PCR; TCRdb stores in-frame clones only, minus some. The data show tens of thousands of clones, about 89% seen once. The sample consisted of peripheral blood, taken on day 0 of MenACWY control vaccination. These receptors all come from an adult in good health. Each CDR3 is given with its conserved first and last residue. The order of the fields is clone size, J gene, V gene, D gene, CDR3 DNA, CDR3 protein. D genes are given only for firm matches. Size values are once, few and many counts, or a class for expanded clones, and some rows have none.

clone_size: .
j_call: TRBJ2-3
v_call: TRBV25-1
d_call: .
cdr3_nt: TGTGCCAGCAGTGATGCCGGGGGTGCAGATACGCAGTATTTT
cdr3_aa: CASSDAGGADTQYF

clone_size: .
j_call: TRBJ2-3
v_call: TRBV4-3
d_call: .
cdr3_nt: TGCGCCAGCAGCCAAGGGGTGGGGGAAGATACGCAGTATTTT
cdr3_aa: CASSQGVGEDTQYF

clone_size: .
j_call: TRBJ2-7
v_call: TRBV4-3
d_call: TRBD2
cdr3_nt: TGCGCCAGCAGCCTTAGGACTAGCGGGAGCGACGAGCAGTACTTC
cdr3_aa: CASSLRTSGSDEQYF

clone_size: few
j_call: TRBJ2-1
v_call: TRBV5-1
d_call: .
cdr3_nt: TGCGCCAGCAGCCCGGGGTTGTCGGGGTACGATGAGCAGTTCTTC
cdr3_aa: CASSPGLSGYDEQFF

clone_size: .
j_call: TRBJ2-7
v_call: TRBV5-1
d_call: TRBD2
cdr3_nt: TGCGCCAGTTCGTTGGGGGGGAGTGACGACGAGCAGTACTTC
cdr3_aa: CASSLGGSDDEQYF

clone_size: once
j_call: TRBJ2-1
v_call: TRBV19
d_call: TRBD2
cdr3_nt: TGTGCCAGTAGTGTAGCGGGAGTGACGGGAAATGAGCAGTTCTTC
cdr3_aa: CASSVAGVTGNEQFF

clone_size: .
j_call: TRBJ2-5
v_call: TRBV28
d_call: .
cdr3_nt: TGTGCCAGCAGTTTATATAGGGCCCGGGAGACCCAGTACTTC
cdr3_aa: CASSLYRARETQYF

clone_size: .
j_call: TRBJ2-5
v_call: TRBV4-3
d_call: TRBD1
cdr3_nt: TGCGCCAGCAGCCAAGATCTCACAGGGGGGGAGACCCAGTACTTC
cdr3_aa: CASSQDLTGGETQYF

clone_size: once
j_call: TRBJ1-5
v_call: TRBV6-4
d_call: TRBD1
cdr3_nt: TGTGCCAGCAGCGTCCCTATCGACAGGGGCATTGGCAATCAGCCCCAGCATTTT
cdr3_aa: CASSVPIDRGIGNQPQHF

clone_size: .
j_call: TRBJ1-5
v_call: TRBV6-2/TRBV6-3
d_call: .
cdr3_nt: TGTGCCAGCAGTTACTGGTCTGGCCAGCCCCAGCATTTT
cdr3_aa: CASSYWSGQPQHF

clone_size: .
j_call: TRBJ1-2
v_call: TRBV30
d_call: .
cdr3_nt: TGTGCCTGGAGTGTAGCGGGTGGCTACACCTTC
cdr3_aa: CAWSVAGGYTF